Listed below are T cell receptor beta chains from one sample, sequenced in a study of technical replicates of blood from a few donors. Measured with immunoSEQ multiplex PCR; TCRdb has only the in-frame clones, and not every one. The data contain 75,000 to 90,000 clones, 92% of them seen just once; the ten biggest clones take up 0.3% to 0.5%. The sample was T cells isolated from PBMCs. The receptors derive from a human donor in good health. Both conserved end residues are part of each CDR3. A D gene is named only where the DNA matches it firmly. Clone size is stated in some rows and not others, as once, few, many or a class when expanded.

V gene	J gene	D gene	clone size	CDR3 protein	CDR3 DNA
TRBV7-3	TRBJ2-2	NA	NA	CASSPDVDSGELFF	TGTGCCAGCAGCCCAGACGTGGACTCCGGGGAGCTGTTTTTT
TRBV5-1	TRBJ2-3	NA	NA	CASSLDRGTDTQYF	TGCGCCAGCAGCTTGGACAGGGGCACAGATACGCAGTATTTT
TRBV7-3	TRBJ2-1	NA	NA	CASSLGLHNEQFF	TGTGCCAGCAGCTTGGGACTCCACAATGAGCAGTTCTTC
TRBV27	TRBJ2-3	TRBD2	NA	CASSTLTGRTSGRVVTDTQYF	TGTGCCAGCAGTACATTGACAGGCCGAACTAGCGGGAGAGTGGTAACAGATACGCAGTATTTT
TRBV28	TRBJ1-4	TRBD1	NA	CASSFLGQRNEKLFF	TGTGCCAGCAGTTTCCTGGGACAGCGGAATGAAAAACTGTTTTTT
TRBV18	TRBJ2-2	TRBD2	NA	CASSLNSGRSSGELFF	TGTGCCAGCTCGCTGAACAGCGGGAGAAGTAGCGGGGAGCTGTTTTTT
TRBV2	TRBJ2-7	NA	once	CASRLDEQYF	TGTGCCAGCAGGTTAGACGAGCAGTACTTC
TRBV4-1	TRBJ2-3	TRBD2	NA	CASSQQRAAGGTDTQYF	TGCGCCAGCAGCCAGCAACGTGCAGCGGGAGGCACAGATACGCAGTATTTT
TRBV6-1	TRBJ1-3	NA	NA	CASHSGGGGNTIYF	TGTGCCAGCCATTCCGGGGGAGGTGGAAACACCATATATTTT
TRBV7-9	TRBJ2-3	NA	NA	CASSFVSGATDTQYF	TGTGCCAGCAGCTTTGTTAGCGGCGCGACAGATACGCAGTATTTT
TRBV7-9	TRBJ2-5	TRBD2	NA	CASSFFLAGGLETQYF	TGTGCCAGCAGCTTTTTTCTGGCGGGAGGTTTGGAGACCCAGTACTTC
TRBV9	TRBJ2-5	TRBD2	NA	CASSVAVAGEFEETQYF	TGTGCCAGCAGCGTAGCGGTAGCGGGAGAGTTTGAAGAGACCCAGTACTTC
TRBV27	TRBJ2-7	TRBD2	once	CASSTGLVNEQYF	TGTGCCAGCAGTACGGGACTAGTCAACGAGCAGTACTTC
TRBV4-1	TRBJ2-3	TRBD2	NA	CASSDRGAGGVDTQYF	TGCGCCAGCAGCGATCGGGGGGCGGGAGGAGTAGATACGCAGTATTTT
TRBV7-2	TRBJ2-1	NA	NA	CASSLRLRYNEQFF	TGTGCCAGCAGCTTACGACTGAGATACAATGAGCAGTTCTTC
TRBV4-2	TRBJ2-1	TRBD2	NA	CASSQESRREALNEQFF	TGTGCCAGCAGCCAAGAGTCTAGGCGGGAGGCTCTTAATGAGCAGTTCTTC
TRBV5-4	TRBJ1-2	TRBD1	NA	CASSLTTGRHGYTF	TGTGCCAGCAGCCTGACGACAGGGCGCCATGGCTACACCTTC
TRBV27	TRBJ1-1	NA	few	CASSLGQNTEAFF	TGTGCCAGCAGTTTAGGACAGAACACTGAAGCTTTCTTT
TRBV6-5	TRBJ2-1	TRBD2	once	CASSLSGRPYNEQFF	TGTGCCAGCAGCCTCAGCGGGAGGCCCTACAATGAGCAGTTCTTC
TRBV6-5	TRBJ1-5	TRBD1	NA	CASTPDRSSNQPQHF	TGTGCCAGCACCCCGGACAGGTCTTCTAATCAGCCCCAGCATTTT
TRBV20-1	TRBJ2-7	NA	NA	CSVEGSTEQYF	TGCAGTGTGGAAGGGAGTACCGAGCAGTACTTC
TRBV28	TRBJ2-7	NA	NA	CASRPAGEGEQYF	TGTGCCAGCCGACCCGCAGGGGAGGGGGAGCAGTACTTC
TRBV28	TRBJ1-2	TRBD1	NA	CASSKYLRTGKEYGYTF	TGTGCCAGCAGTAAATACCTGAGGACAGGGAAGGAATATGGCTACACCTTC
TRBV9	TRBJ2-7	TRBD1	NA	CASSAWTGGDEQYF	TGTGCCAGCAGCGCCTGGACAGGGGGCGACGAGCAGTACTTC
TRBV29-1	TRBJ2-1	TRBD2	NA	CSVAGTSGRTNEQFF	TGCAGCGTCGCCGGGACTAGCGGGAGAACGAATGAGCAGTTCTTC
TRBV5-1	TRBJ2-2	TRBD1	NA	CASSAGQGEVGELFF	TGCGCCAGCAGCGCGGGACAGGGGGAGGTCGGGGAGCTGTTTTTT
TRBV19	TRBJ2-7	NA	NA	CASTPASIGEMYF	TGTGCCAGTACCCCCGCCTCGATAGGGGAAATGTACTTC
TRBV9	TRBJ2-3	NA	NA	CASSVGTFLSTDTQYF	TGTGCCAGCAGCGTAGGAACATTCCTTAGCACAGATACGCAGTATTTT
TRBV15	TRBJ2-7	TRBD2	NA	CATSTVGGGHEQYF	TGTGCCACCAGCACTGTCGGGGGGGGCCACGAGCAGTACTTC
TRBV30	TRBJ1-2	NA	NA	CAWSAGRTNGYTF	TGTGCCTGGAGTGCCGGGAGAACAAATGGCTACACCTTC
TRBV9	TRBJ1-1	TRBD1	NA	CASSGDRGQYTEAFF	TGTGCCAGCAGCGGCGACAGGGGCCAATACACTGAAGCTTTCTTT
TRBV5-1	TRBJ1-5	NA	once	CASSLDGGWNQPQHF	TGCGCCAGCAGCTTGGACGGGGGATGGAATCAGCCCCAGCATTTT
TRBV13	TRBJ2-3	TRBD1	NA	CASSLPGTGLGFF	TGTGCCAGCAGCCTTCCCGGGACAGGTTTGGGGTTTTTT
TRBV5-1	TRBJ2-5	NA	once	CASSLDSSGTQYF	TGCGCCAGCAGCTTGGACAGCTCTGGGACCCAGTACTTC
TRBV27	TRBJ1-2	TRBD1	NA	CASSLAGGNYGYTF	TGTGCCAGCAGTTTAGCAGGGGGCAACTATGGCTACACCTTC
TRBV20-1	TRBJ2-5	NA	NA	CSASTRETQYF	TGCAGTGCTAGTACTAGAGAGACCCAGTACTTC
TRBV5-6	TRBJ2-5	NA	NA	CASSLGTALRTQYF	TGTGCCAGCAGCTTGGGGACAGCCCTGAGGACCCAGTACTTC
TRBV4-1	TRBJ2-1	TRBD2	NA	CASSSPAAGGFSEQFF	TGCGCCAGCAGCTCCCCGGCGGCGGGAGGCTTCAGCGAGCAGTTCTTC
TRBV25-1	TRBJ1-1	NA	NA	CASSDTGPGYTEAFF	TGTGCCAGCAGTGATACAGGGCCCGGTTACACTGAAGCTTTCTTT
TRBV28	TRBJ2-7	TRBD1	NA	CASSSLTGGSYEQYF	TGTGCCAGCAGTTCCTTGACAGGGGGCTCCTACGAGCAGTACTTC
TRBV7-2	TRBJ1-5	NA	NA	CASSLDRVRGQPQHF	TGTGCCAGCAGCTTAGACAGGGTTAGAGGTCAGCCCCAGCATTTT
TRBV7-9	TRBJ2-7	NA	NA	CASSPQGGEQYF	TGTGCCAGCAGCCCCCAGGGGGGCGAGCAGTACTTC
TRBV7-2	TRBJ2-7	NA	NA	CASSLRRGSYEQYF	TGTGCCAGCAGCTTAAGGAGGGGTTCCTACGAGCAGTACTTC
TRBV19	TRBJ2-2	NA	NA	CASSSRVGSGELFF	TGTGCCAGTAGTTCCAGGGTTGGTAGCGGGGAGCTGTTTTTT
TRBV7-8	TRBJ2-7	NA	NA	CASSLAVGASYEQYF	TGTGCCAGCAGCTTGGCCGTTGGGGCCTCCTACGAGCAGTACTTC